The text below deals with one TCR beta chain. cDNA carried unique molecular identifiers, and a universal primer site was added by template switching. TCRdb re-called the 5' RACE reads with MiXCR, one entry per CDR3 protein. The table has hundreds of thousands of distinct CDR3 sequences, 8% to 9% seen once; the top ten hold over 2%. This entry is derived from a study of identical twins. Separately, the same data were catalogued under a study of yellow fever vaccine responses in identical twins.

This clonotype was obtained from a woman under 30 in good health. The source material was memory (CD45RO+) T cells sorted from blood.

CDR3 nucleotides: TGTGCCAGCAGCCAAGTCGCGGGAGGGAGCTACGAGCAGTACTTC. Protein: CASSQVAGGSYEQYF. The rearrangement joins TRBV3-1 to TRBJ2-7, with 9 bases identical to TRBD2. The CDR3 is made up of 15 amino acids. Germline CDR1 is LGHDT and CDR2 is YNNKEL (reference sequence). Trimming took 1 base from V and 3 from J; bases not matched to a gene: 4.